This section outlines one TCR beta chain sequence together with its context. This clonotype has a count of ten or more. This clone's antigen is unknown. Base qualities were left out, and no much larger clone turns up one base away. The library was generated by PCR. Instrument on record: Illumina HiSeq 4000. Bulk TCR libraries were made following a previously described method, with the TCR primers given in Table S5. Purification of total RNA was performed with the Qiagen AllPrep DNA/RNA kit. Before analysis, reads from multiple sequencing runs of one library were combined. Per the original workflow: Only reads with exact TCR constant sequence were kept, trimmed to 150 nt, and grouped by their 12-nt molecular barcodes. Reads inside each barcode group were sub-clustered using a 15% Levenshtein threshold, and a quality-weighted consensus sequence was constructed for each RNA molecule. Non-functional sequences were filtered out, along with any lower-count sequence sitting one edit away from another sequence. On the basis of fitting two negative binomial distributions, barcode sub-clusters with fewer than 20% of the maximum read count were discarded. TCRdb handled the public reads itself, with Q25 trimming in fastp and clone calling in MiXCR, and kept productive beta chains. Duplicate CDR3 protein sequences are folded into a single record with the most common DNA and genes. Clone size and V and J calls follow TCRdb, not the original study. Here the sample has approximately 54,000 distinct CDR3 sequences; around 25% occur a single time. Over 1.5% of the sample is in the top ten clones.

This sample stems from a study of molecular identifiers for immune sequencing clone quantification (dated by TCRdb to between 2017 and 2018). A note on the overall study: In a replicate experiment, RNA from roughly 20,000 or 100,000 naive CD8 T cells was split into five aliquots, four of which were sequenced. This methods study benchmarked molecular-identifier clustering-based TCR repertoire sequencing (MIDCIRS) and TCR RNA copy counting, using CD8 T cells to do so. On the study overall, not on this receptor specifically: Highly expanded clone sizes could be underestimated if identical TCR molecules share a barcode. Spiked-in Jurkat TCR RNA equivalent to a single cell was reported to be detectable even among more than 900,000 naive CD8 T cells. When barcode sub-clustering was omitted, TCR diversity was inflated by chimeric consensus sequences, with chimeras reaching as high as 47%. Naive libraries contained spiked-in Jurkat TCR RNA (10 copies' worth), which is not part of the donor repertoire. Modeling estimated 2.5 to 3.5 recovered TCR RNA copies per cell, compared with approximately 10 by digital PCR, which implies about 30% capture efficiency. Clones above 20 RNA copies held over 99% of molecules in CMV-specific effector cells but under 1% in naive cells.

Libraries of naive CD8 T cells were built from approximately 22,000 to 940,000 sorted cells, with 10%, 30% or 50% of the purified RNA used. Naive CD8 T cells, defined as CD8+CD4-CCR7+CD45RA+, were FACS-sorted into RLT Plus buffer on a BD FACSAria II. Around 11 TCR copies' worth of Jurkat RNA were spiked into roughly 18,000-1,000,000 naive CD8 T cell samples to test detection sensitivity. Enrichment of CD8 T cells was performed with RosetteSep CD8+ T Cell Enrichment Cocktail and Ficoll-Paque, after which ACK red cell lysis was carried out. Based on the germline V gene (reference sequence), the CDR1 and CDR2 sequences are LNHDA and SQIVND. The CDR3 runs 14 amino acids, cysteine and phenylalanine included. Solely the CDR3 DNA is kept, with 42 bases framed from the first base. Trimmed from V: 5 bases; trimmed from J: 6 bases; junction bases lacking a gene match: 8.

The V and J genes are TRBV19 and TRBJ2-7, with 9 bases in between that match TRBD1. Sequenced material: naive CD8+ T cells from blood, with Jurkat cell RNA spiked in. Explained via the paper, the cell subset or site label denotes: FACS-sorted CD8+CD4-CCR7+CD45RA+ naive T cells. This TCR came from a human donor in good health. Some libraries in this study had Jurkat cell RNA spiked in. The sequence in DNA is TGTGCCAGTAGTTACGGGACAGGGAGAACCGAGCAGTACTTC. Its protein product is CASSYGTGRTEQYF.